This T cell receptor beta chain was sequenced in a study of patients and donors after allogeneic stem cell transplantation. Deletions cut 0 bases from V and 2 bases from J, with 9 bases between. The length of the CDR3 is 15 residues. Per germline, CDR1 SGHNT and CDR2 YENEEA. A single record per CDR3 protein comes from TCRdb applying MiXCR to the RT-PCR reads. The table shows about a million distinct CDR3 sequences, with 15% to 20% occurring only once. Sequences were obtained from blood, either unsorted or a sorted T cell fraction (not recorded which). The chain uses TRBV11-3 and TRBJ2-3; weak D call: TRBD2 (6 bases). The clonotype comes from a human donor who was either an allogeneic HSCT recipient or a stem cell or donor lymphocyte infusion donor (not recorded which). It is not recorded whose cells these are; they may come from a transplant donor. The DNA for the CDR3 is TGTGCCAGCAGCTTAGAAAGCGGGTTCACAGATACGCAGTATTTT. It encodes CASSLESGFTDTQYF. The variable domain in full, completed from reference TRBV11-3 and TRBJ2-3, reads EAGVVQSPRYKIIEKKQPVAFWCNPISGHNTLYWYLQNLGQGPELLIRYENEEAVDDSQLPKDRFSAERLKGVDSTLKIQPAELGDSAVYLCASSLESGFTDTQYFGPGTRLTVL.